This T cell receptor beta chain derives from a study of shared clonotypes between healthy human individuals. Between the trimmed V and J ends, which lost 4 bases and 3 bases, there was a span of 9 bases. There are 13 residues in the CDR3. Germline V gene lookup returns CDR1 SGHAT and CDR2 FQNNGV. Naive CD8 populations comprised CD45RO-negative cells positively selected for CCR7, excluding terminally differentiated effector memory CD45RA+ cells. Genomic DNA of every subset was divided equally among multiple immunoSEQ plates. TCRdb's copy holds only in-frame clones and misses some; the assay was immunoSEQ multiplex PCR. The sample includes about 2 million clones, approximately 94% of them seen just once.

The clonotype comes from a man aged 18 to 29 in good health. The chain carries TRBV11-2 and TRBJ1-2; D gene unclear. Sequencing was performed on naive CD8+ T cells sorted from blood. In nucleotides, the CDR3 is TGTGCCAGCAGCTCCGACCTCTACTATGGCTACACCTTC. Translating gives CASSSDLYYGYTF.